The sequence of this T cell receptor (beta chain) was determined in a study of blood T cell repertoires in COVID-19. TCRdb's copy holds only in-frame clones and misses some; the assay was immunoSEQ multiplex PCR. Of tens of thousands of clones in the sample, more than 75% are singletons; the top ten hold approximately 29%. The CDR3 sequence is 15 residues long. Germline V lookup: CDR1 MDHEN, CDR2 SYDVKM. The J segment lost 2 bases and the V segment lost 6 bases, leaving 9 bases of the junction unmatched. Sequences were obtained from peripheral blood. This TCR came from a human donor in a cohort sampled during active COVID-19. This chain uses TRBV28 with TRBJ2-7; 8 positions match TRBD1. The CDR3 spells CASSSDRGFTYEQYF. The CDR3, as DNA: TGTGCCAGCAGCTCAGACAGGGGTTTTACCTACGAGCAGTACTTC.